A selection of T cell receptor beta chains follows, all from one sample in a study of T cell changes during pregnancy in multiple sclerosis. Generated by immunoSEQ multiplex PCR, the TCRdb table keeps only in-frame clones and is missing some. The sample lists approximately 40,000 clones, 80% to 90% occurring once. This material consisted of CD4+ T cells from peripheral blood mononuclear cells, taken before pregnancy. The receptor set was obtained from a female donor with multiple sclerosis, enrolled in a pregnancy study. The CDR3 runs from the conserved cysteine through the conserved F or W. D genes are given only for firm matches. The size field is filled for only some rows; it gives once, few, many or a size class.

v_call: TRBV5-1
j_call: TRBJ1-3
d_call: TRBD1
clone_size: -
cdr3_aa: CASSFQTGTGNTIYF
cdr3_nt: TGCGCCAGCAGCTTCCAGACAGGGACTGGAAACACCATATATTTT

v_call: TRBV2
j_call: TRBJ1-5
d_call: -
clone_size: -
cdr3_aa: CASSVFGGEVQPQHF
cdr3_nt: TGTGCCAGCAGTGTGTTTGGCGGTGAGGTCCAGCCCCAGCATTTT

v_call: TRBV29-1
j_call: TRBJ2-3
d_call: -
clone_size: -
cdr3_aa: CSAMRRGGTDTQYF
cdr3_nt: TGCAGCGCAATGCGGCGGGGCGGCACAGATACGCAGTATTTT

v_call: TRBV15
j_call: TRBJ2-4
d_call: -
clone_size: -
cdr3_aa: CATSRDGAWTGNIQYF
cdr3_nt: TGTGCCACCAGCAGAGATGGGGCCTGGACCGGGAACATTCAGTACTTC

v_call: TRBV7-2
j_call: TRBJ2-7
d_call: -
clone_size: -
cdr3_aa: CASSLARVTSYEQYF
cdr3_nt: TGTGCCAGCAGCTTAGCGCGGGTTACATCCTACGAGCAGTACTTC

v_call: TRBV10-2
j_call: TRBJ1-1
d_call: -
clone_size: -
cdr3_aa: CASRLTANTEAFF
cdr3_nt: TGCGCCAGCCGACTAACAGCGAACACTGAAGCTTTCTTT

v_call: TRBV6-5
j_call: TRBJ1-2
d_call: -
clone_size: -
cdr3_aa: CASRTPGSYGYTF
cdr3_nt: TGTGCCAGCAGGACACCAGGTAGCTATGGCTACACCTTC

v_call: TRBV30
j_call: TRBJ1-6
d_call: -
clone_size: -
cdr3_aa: CAWRDGGYNSPLHF
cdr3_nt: TGTGCCTGGAGGGACGGGGGATATAATTCACCCCTCCACTTT

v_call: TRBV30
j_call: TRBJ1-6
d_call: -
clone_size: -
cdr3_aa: CAWSLGRSSSPLHF
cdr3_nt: TGTGCCTGGAGTCTGGGGAGAAGCTCATCACCCCTCCACTTT

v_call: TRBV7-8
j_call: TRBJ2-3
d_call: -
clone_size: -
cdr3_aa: CASSLGGDAGTQYF
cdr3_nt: TGTGCCAGCAGCTTAGGGGGGGACGCGGGTACGCAGTATTTT

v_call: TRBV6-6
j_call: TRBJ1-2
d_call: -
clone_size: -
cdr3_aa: CASSYDSFNYGYTF
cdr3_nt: TGTGCCAGCAGTTACGACAGTTTTAACTATGGCTACACCTTC

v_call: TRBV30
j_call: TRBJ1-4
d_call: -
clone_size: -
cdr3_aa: CAWRRRGAREKLFF
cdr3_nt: TGTGCCTGGAGACGGCGGGGGGCACGGGAAAAACTGTTTTTT

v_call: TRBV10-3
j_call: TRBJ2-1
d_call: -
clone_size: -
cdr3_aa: CATPGRTSYNEQFF
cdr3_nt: TGTGCCACCCCGGGGAGGACCTCCTACAATGAGCAGTTCTTC

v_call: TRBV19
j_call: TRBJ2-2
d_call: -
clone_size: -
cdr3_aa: CASSTQGGGGELFF
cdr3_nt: TGTGCCAGTTCAACCCAGGGGGGTGGCGGGGAGCTGTTTTTT

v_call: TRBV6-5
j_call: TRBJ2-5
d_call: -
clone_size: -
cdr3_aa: CASSLPGARETQYF
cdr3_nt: TGTGCCAGCAGCCTCCCAGGGGCGCGGGAGACCCAGTACTTC

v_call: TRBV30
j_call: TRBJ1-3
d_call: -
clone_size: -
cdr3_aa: CAWSNRPGRTGNTIYF
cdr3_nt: TGTGCCTGGAGTAACCGCCCAGGTCGCACTGGAAACACCATATATTTT

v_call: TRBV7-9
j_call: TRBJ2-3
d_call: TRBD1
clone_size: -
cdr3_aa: CASSQGAEITDTQYF
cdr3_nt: TGTGCCAGCAGCCAGGGGGCGGAAATCACAGATACGCAGTATTTT

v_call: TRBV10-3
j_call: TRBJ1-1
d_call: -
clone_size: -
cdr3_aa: CAISEVRVDTEAFF
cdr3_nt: TGTGCCATCAGTGAAGTCAGGGTGGACACTGAAGCTTTCTTT

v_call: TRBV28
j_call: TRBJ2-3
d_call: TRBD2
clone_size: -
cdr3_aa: CASSFPSGYRSSTDTQYF
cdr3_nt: TGTGCCAGCAGTTTCCCTAGCGGGTACAGATCTAGCACAGATACGCAGTATTTT

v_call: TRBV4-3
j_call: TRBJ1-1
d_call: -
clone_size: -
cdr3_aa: CASSQDRFQDTEAFF
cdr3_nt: TGCGCCAGCAGCCAAGATCGTTTTCAGGATACTGAAGCTTTCTTT

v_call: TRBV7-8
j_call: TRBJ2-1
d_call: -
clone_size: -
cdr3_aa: CASSLDSPGLQLPEQFF
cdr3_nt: TGTGCCAGCAGTCTCGACTCCCCGGGACTCCAACTTCCTGAGCAGTTCTTC

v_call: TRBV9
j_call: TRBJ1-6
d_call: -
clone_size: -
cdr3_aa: CASSIWDTDNSPLHF
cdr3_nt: TGTGCCAGCAGCATTTGGGACACCGATAATTCACCCCTCCACTTT

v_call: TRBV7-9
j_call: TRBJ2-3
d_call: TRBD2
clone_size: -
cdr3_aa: CASSFLAGVTDTQYF
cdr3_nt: TGTGCCAGCAGCTTTTTAGCGGGGGTCACAGATACGCAGTATTTT

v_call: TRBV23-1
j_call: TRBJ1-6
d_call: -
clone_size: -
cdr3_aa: CDFSGSNSPLHF
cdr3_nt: TGCGACTTCTCCGGGAGCAATTCACCCCTCCACTTT

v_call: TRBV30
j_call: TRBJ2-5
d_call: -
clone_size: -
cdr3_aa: CAWGQNQETQYF
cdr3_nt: TGTGCCTGGGGACAGAACCAAGAGACCCAGTACTTC

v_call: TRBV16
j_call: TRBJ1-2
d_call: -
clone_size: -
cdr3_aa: CASSQSVAGATTYGYTF
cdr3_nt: TGTGCCAGCAGCCAATCGGTGGCAGGGGCGACTACTTATGGCTACACCTTC

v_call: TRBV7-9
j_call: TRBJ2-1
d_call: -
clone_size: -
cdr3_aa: CASRPMGGREQFF
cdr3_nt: TGTGCCAGCAGACCTATGGGGGGACGGGAGCAGTTCTTC

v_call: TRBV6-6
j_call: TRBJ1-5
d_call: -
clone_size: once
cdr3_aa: CASSPPPGWQPQHF
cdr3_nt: TGTGCCAGCAGTCCCCCCCCAGGGTGGCAGCCCCAGCATTTT

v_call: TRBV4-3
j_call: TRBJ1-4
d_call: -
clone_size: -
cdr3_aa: CASSQALGRGWKEKLFF
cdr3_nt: TGCGCCAGCAGCCAAGCCCTAGGGAGGGGCTGGAAAGAAAAACTGTTTTTT

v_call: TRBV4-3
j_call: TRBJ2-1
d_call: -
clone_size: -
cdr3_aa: CASSQELENEQFF
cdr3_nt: TGCGCCAGCAGCCAAGAGTTGGAGAACGAGCAGTTCTTC

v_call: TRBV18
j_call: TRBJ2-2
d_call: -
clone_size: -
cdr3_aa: CASSPRGPVNTGELFF
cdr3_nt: TGTGCCAGCTCACCACGGGGGCCTGTAAACACCGGGGAGCTGTTTTTT

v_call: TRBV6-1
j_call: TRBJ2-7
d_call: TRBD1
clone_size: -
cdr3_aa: CASCRDRVYEQYF
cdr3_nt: TGTGCCAGCTGTAGGGACAGAGTCTACGAGCAGTACTTC

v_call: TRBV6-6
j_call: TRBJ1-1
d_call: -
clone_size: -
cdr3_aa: CASSYQGDTEAFF
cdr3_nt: TGTGCCAGCAGTTACCAGGGCGACACTGAAGCTTTCTTT

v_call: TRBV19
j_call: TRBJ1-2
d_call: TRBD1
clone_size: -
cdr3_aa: CASSRQGILNYGYTF
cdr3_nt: TGTGCCAGTAGTAGACAGGGGATCCTTAACTATGGCTACACCTTC

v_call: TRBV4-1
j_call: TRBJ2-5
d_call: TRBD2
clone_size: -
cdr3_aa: CASSQGELAGGETQYF
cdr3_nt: TGCGCCAGCAGCCAAGGGGAACTAGCGGGGGGGGAGACCCAGTACTTC

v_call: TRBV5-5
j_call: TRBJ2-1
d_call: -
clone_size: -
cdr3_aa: CASSRTGSVAYNEQFF
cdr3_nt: TGTGCCAGCAGCCGAACAGGGTCGGTCGCCTACAATGAGCAGTTCTTC